The 17 T cell receptor beta chains presented below share a single source sample, sequenced in a study of T cells of healthy individuals. TCRdb independently ran MiXCR on the 5' RACE reads; one entry per CDR3 protein. The data contain 55,000 to 65,000 distinct CDR3 sequences, about a sixth of them singletons. Source of these receptors: a human donor in good health.

In this sample, this clonotype turned up many times. The CDR3: CASSLAWGVNSYEQYF. The CDR3 DNA reads as TGCGCCAGCAGCTTGGCCTGGGGGGTCAACTCCTACGAGCAGTACTTC. The chain recombines TRBV5-1 with TRBJ2-7; D is possibly TRBD2 (6 bases). The V end lost 0 bases, the J end lost 0 bases, and 13 bases lay between the germline ends. The CDR3 sequence is 16 residues long. Germline V gene data show CDR1 as SGHRS and CDR2 as YFSETQ.

This clonotype was detected a few times. The chain couples TRBV20-1 to TRBJ2-3, with D possibly TRBD1 on 5 matching bases. The CDR3 consists of 18 residues. Germline CDR1 reads DFQATT; CDR2 reads SNEGSKA (reference sequence). The V end was cut by 3 bases, the J end by 1 base, with 23 bases between. The CDR3 loop reads CSARRPSPGFSGTDTQYF. DNA for the CDR3: TGCAGTGCTAGGAGGCCGTCCCCAGGGTTTTCTGGCACAGATACGCAGTATTTT.

This clonotype was observed at least ten times. The chain carries TRBV13 and TRBJ2-1; 7 bases are shared with TRBD2. From germline, CDR1 is PRHDT and CDR2 FYEKMQ (reference sequence). The CDR3 consists of 16 residues. The V gene end was trimmed by 6 bases and the J gene end by 0 bases; junction bases not matched to a gene: 8. The CDR3 DNA follows: TGTGCCAGCAGTCGTAGCGGCGGGAGCTCCTACAATGAGCAGTTCTTC. Amino acid sequence: CASSRSGGSSYNEQFF. Variable domain in full (rest from reference TRBV13 and TRBJ2-1): AAGVIQSPRHLIKEKRETATLKCYPIPRHDTVYWYQQGPGQDPQFLISFYEKMQSDKGSIPDRFSAQQFSDYHSELNMSSLELGDSALYFCASSRSGGSSYNEQFFGPGTRLTVL.

This clonotype occurred a few times. The chain joins TRBV7-9 to TRBJ2-1, with D possibly being TRBD2 (6 bases). The germline CDR1 and CDR2 sequences are SEHNR and FQNEAQ (reference sequence). The CDR3 length is 16 residues. The ends were cut back, 3 bases at V and 0 bases at J, with 12 bases in the middle. The CDR3 sequence is CASSFSGVSSYNEQFF. The CDR3 DNA follows: TGTGCCAGCAGCTTCTCGGGGGTGAGCTCCTACAATGAGCAGTTCTTC. The variable domain in full, completed from reference TRBV7-9 and TRBJ2-1, reads DTGVSQNPRHKITKRGQNVTFRCDPISEHNRLYWYRQTLGQGPEFLTYFQNEAQLEKSRLLSDRFSAERPKGSFSTLEIQRTEQGDSAMYLCASSFSGVSSYNEQFFGPGTRLTVL.

Only a few counts were recorded for this clonotype. The V call is TRBV6-1, the J call TRBJ2-1; 14 positions agree with TRBD2. V lost 3 bases, J lost 8 bases, and 3 bases stayed unmatched. The germline V gene has CDR1 MNHNS and CDR2 SASEGT. This CDR3 comprises 15 residues. The CDR3 protein is CASSETSGGADEQFF. The CDR3 nucleotides read TGTGCCAGCAGTGAGACTAGCGGGGGGGCCGATGAGCAGTTCTTC.

At least ten counts were recorded for this clonotype. J is TRBJ2-1 and V is TRBV19, with 13 bases aligning to TRBD2. V lost 8 bases, J lost 10 bases, and 14 bases stayed unmatched. The CDR3 runs 16 residues. CDR1 is LNHDA, CDR2 SQIVND, per germline (reference sequence). The CDR3 sequence is CASDPAGTSGMTEQFF. The CDR3 DNA is TGTGCCAGTGATCCCGCCGGGACTAGCGGGATGACGGAGCAGTTCTTC.

J is TRBJ2-3 and V is TRBV28; TRBD1 agrees at 9 bases. This CDR3 region has 14 residues. CDR1 is MDHEN and CDR2 is SYDVKM in the germline V gene. V shed 2 bases, J shed 4 bases, and the junction held 1 base outside the gene matches. The CDR3 DNA follows: TGTGCCAGCAGTTTAGACAGGGGGTCAGATACGCAGTATTTT. Encoded protein: CASSLDRGSDTQYF. Using reference TRBV28 and TRBJ2-3 for the parts outside the CDR3, the full variable domain is DVKVTQSSRYLVKRTGEKVFLECVQDMDHENMFWYRQDPGLGLRLIYFSYDVKMKEKGDIPEGYSVSREKKERFSLILESASTNQTSMYLCASSLDRGSDTQYFGPGTRLTVL.

There are many counts of this clonotype. The rearrangement links TRBV4-3 to TRBJ2-1; no clear D gene. The CDR3 contains 16 residues. V dropped 4 bases and J dropped 4 bases, with 17 bases sitting between them. The germline CDR1 and CDR2 sequences are LGHNA and YSLEER. In DNA form, the CDR3 reads TGCGCCAGCAGCCTCAGCTATTCCCCCCCGTACAATGAGCAGTTCTTC. Its protein is CASSLSYSPPYNEQFF.

This clonotype was counted many times. This chain connects TRBV14 to TRBJ2-1, with 9 bases aligning to TRBD2. The CDR3 is made up of 19 amino acids. The germline gives CDR1 SGHDN, CDR2 FVKESK. The trim removed 2 bases at V and 2 bases at J, leaving 13 bases unmatched. CDR3 sequence: CASSQKEFWREGPYNEQFF. The CDR3 coding sequence is TGTGCCAGCAGCCAAAAAGAGTTTTGGCGGGAGGGCCCCTACAATGAGCAGTTCTTC.

This clonotype was counted many times. The J gene is TRBJ1-6, the V gene TRBV18, with D unclear. Germline V CDR1 and CDR2: KGHSH, LQKENI. Trimming cost V 3 bases and J 7 bases, with 4 bases left between them. The CDR3 is 12 amino acids. CDR3 nucleotides: TGTGCCAGCTCACCGCCGAATTCACCCCTCCACTTT. Amino acids: CASSPPNSPLHF.

CDR3 sequence (DNA): TGTGCCAGCAGCGTTGGGGACAGGAGTAATGAAAAACTGTTTTTT. Protein: CASSVGDRSNEKLFF. The rearrangement links TRBV7-9 to TRBJ1-4; 8 bases align to TRBD1. Trimming removed 5 bases from V and 4 bases from J; junction bases left unmatched: 6. Germline V gene data show CDR1 as SEHNR and CDR2 as FQNEAQ (reference sequence). The CDR3 covers 15 residues.

The J gene is TRBJ1-4, the V gene TRBV19; the D gene is possibly TRBD1 (6 bases). Trimming took off 6 bases at V and 6 bases at J, with 17 bases between the two ends. Germline CDR1 and CDR2: LNHDA and SQIVND (reference sequence). CDR3 length equals 15 residues. The CDR3 is CASSLGGGSYEKLFF. CDR3 DNA: TGTGCCAGTAGCCTTGGAGGGGGGTCCTATGAAAAACTGTTTTTT.

This clonotype was seen ten or more times. The chain carries TRBV29-1 and TRBJ2-7, with a weak D call TRBD1 (6 bases). Trimming removed 7 bases at V and 3 bases at J, with 16 bases between. The CDR3 contains 13 residues. Germline V gene data show CDR1 as SQVTM and CDR2 as ANQGSEA. The DNA of the CDR3 is TGCAGCGCTAGAGGACAGAATCTCTACGAGCAGTACTTC. Its translation is CSARGQNLYEQYF.

This clonotype was seen ten or more times. The chain links TRBV19 to TRBJ1-5, with D possibly TRBD1 on 6 matching bases. V lost 5 bases and J 4 bases, leaving 18 bases between the germline ends. Per germline, CDR1 LNHDA and CDR2 SQIVND (reference sequence). The CDR3 has 16 residues. CDR3 coding DNA: TGTGCCAGTAGTCCCAGGGGTTTGCGGGGAAATCAGCCCCAGCATTTT. Translating it yields CASSPRGLRGNQPQHF.

This chain uses TRBV11-2 with TRBJ2-2; the D gene is possibly TRBD2 (6 bases). The CDR3 is 16 residues long. Trimming removed 2 bases from V and 4 bases from J, with 14 bases in between. From germline, CDR1 is SGHAT and CDR2 FQNNGV. CDR3: CASSLTVGLFTGELFF. CDR3 sequence (DNA): TGTGCCAGCAGCTTAACTGTGGGACTGTTCACCGGGGAGCTGTTTTTT.

In its sample, this clonotype was seen many times. The chain employs TRBV20-1 and TRBJ1-5; D may be TRBD1 (6 bases). CDR1 and CDR2 from the germline V gene are DFQATT and SNEGSKA (reference sequence). CDR3 length: 16 residues. Deletions cut 0 bases from V and 2 bases from J, with 14 bases between. The CDR3 spells CSARDRRGVGNQPQHF. CDR3 DNA sequence: TGCAGTGCTAGAGATCGAAGGGGGGTAGGCAATCAGCCCCAGCATTTT.

This clonotype was recorded at least ten times. The rearrangement uses TRBV7-2 and TRBJ1-3; D gene uncertain. This CDR3 region has 13 residues. V lost 4 bases to trimming and J lost 0 bases, with 4 bases between them. Germline CDR1 is SGHTA and CDR2 is FQGNSA. The CDR3 DNA follows: TGTGCCAGCAGCTACAGCTCTGGAAACACCATATATTTT. Translated: CASSYSSGNTIYF.